Each of the 16 T cell receptor beta chains below was sequenced from the same sample in a study of beta chain features in type 1 diabetes (dated by TCRdb to the late 2010s). Libraries were prepared through the immunoSEQ multiplex PCR assay. The entire isolated RNA was reverse transcribed using the High Capacity cDNA Reverse Transcription Kit, and thus expressed TCRB transcripts were sequenced. TCRdb obtained this table from immuneACCESS and retained in-frame rearrangements with V and J assigned. These tables miss some clones; where compared with another copy, unresolved V genes account for less than half of the shortfall, and the remainder is unexplained. In this sample the table shows approximately 90,000 clones, approximately 32% of which occur a single time. The ten largest clones take up roughly 0.44% of the sample. Source material: stem cell memory CD4+ T cells from blood. Taken with the paper, the label for cell subset or site translates to: stem cell-like memory CD4+ T cells. These TCRs come from a woman between 18 and 30 years old in good health.

The gene calls are TRBV29-1 and TRBJ2-5, with TRBD1 as a possible D gene (7 bases). V shed 6 bases and J shed 2 bases, with 10 bases lying between them. The CDR3 is 12 residues long. Per germline, CDR1 SQVTM and CDR2 ANQGSEA. Here the CDR3 reads CSVAGQQETQYF. The DNA for the CDR3 is TGCAGCGTCGCGGGACAGCAAGAGACCCAGTACTTC.

V is TRBV18 and J is TRBJ1-1, with 7 nucleotides matching TRBD1. V was clipped by 3 bases and J by 4 bases; unmatched bases: 2. Germline assignment: CDR1 KGHSH and CDR2 LQKENI. The CDR3 runs to 13 residues. The CDR3 protein is CASSPTGPTEAFF. CDR3 sequence (DNA): TGTGCCAGCTCACCGACAGGGCCCACTGAAGCTTTCTTT.

This clone was observed a few times. The chain uses TRBV11-2 and TRBJ2-5; D gene ambiguous. In germline, CDR1 is SGHAT, CDR2 FQNNGV. The CDR3 length is 14 residues. With 5 bases removed from V and 5 bases from J, the gap between germline ends came to 15 bases. The CDR3 loop is CASSPLARFETQYF. The CDR3 bases are TGTGCCAGCAGCCCCCTGGCCAGGTTTGAGACCCAGTACTTC.

The CDR3 loop is CASSLDRGLGYTF. The CDR3 bases are TGTGCCAGCAGCTTAGACAGGGGGCTTGGCTACACCTTC. The chain recombines TRBV11-1 with TRBJ1-2; TRBD1 matches 9 bases. Germline V gives CDR1 SGHAT, CDR2 FQDESV (reference sequence). The CDR3 extends over 13 amino acids. J gave up 7 bases and V 1 base, and 1 base lay outside the gene matches.

This clone was seen a few times. The rearrangement joins TRBV5-1 to TRBJ2-5, with 7 bases matching TRBD1. Unmatched junction bases numbered 4, after V lost 0 bases and J lost 5 bases. CDR3 size: 14 residues. CDR1 and CDR2 from the germline V gene are SGHRS and YFSETQ. CDR3 nucleotide sequence: TGCGCCAGCAGCTTGGAGGGGGCCGGGGAGACCCAGTACTTC. Its translation: CASSLEGAGETQYF.

CDR3 sequence reads: CASSRQGSYEQYF. DNA for the CDR3: TGTGCCAGCTCAAGACAGGGCTCCTACGAGCAGTACTTC. The J gene is TRBJ2-5, the V gene TRBV18, with 7 bases identical to TRBD1. TRBJ2-7 matches the DNA end more closely, so the J call is doubtful. From germline, CDR1 is KGHSH and CDR2 LQKENI. The CDR3 loop spans 13 amino acids.

The rearrangement joins TRBV11-2 to TRBJ2-5; 7 bases fit TRBD1. The J call may be faulty, since TRBJ2-7 better matches the DNA end. Germline CDR1 SGHAT, CDR2 FQNNGV. The CDR3 loop spans 15 amino acids. The CDR3 spells CASSLGQVSGYEQYF. The CDR3 bases are TGTGCCAGCAGCCTCGGACAGGTCTCAGGCTACGAGCAGTACTTC.

With regard to this clone: At one end, the junction sequence differs from germline, possibly due to a read error. The chain joins TRBV7-9 to TRBJ2-5; the match to TRBD1 covers 7 bases. The CDR3 is made up of 12 amino acids. CDR1 and CDR2 (germline): SEHNR, FQNEAQ (reference sequence). DNA of the CDR3: TGTGCCAGCAGCCTAAACAGGGGAGCGGTGCACTTC. Protein: CASSLNRGAVHF. Full variable domain (remainder filled in from reference TRBV7-9 and TRBJ2-5): DTGVSQNPRHKITKRGQNVTFRCDPISEHNRLYWYRQTLGQGPEFLTYFQNEAQLEKSRLLSDRFSAERPKGSFSTLEIQRTEQGDSAMYLCASSLNRGAVHFGPGTRLLVL.

The gene calls are TRBV5-8 and TRBJ2-5; 9 positions agree with TRBD1. Germline assignment: CDR1 SGHTS and CDR2 YDEGEE. The V and J ends lost 4 bases and 6 bases, in that order; junction bases with no gene match: 4. CDR3 length equals 13 residues. The CDR3 sequence is CASSRTGVKTQYF. The CDR3, as DNA: TGTGCCAGCAGCCGGACAGGGGTTAAGACCCAGTACTTC.

This rearrangement joins TRBV7-9 to TRBJ2-3; 8 bases agree with TRBD1. The CDR3 has 17 residues. J was trimmed by 5 bases and V by 3 bases; bases with no gene match: 13. Germline V gene lookup returns CDR1 SEHNR and CDR2 FQNEAQ (reference sequence). The CDR3 loop is CASSFLGQGRAGDTQYF. The CDR3 DNA is TGTGCCAGCAGCTTTCTCGGACAGGGACGTGCGGGAGATACGCAGTATTTT. The full variable domain, completed using reference TRBV7-9 and TRBJ2-3, is DTGVSQNPRHKITKRGQNVTFRCDPISEHNRLYWYRQTLGQGPEFLTYFQNEAQLEKSRLLSDRFSAERPKGSFSTLEIQRTEQGDSAMYLCASSFLGQGRAGDTQYFGPGTRLTVL.

The V gene is TRBV4-2, the J gene TRBJ2-7; weak D call: TRBD2 (6 bases). Trimming took off 0 bases at V and 2 bases at J, with 14 bases between the two ends. The germline V gene encodes CDR1 LGHNA and CDR2 YNFKEQ. The length of the CDR3 is 16 residues. As DNA, the CDR3 is TGTGCCAGCAGCCAAGATAGGGAGGAAGGAGCCTACGAGCAGTACTTC. It yields the protein CASSQDREEGAYEQYF.

CDR3 coding DNA: TGTGCCAGCAAAACGGCAGGGGGCAGTGAGCAGTTCTTC. Its protein product is CASKTAGGSEQFF. The chain couples TRBV7-2 to TRBJ2-1, with 8 bases lining up with TRBD1. J gave up 9 bases and V 7 bases, and 8 bases lay outside the gene matches. This CDR3 comprises 13 residues. Germline V gene data show CDR1 as SGHTA and CDR2 as FQGNSA.

The chain is built from TRBV30 and TRBJ1-1; D is perhaps TRBD1 (6 bases). The CDR3 has 14 amino acids. V dropped 2 bases and J dropped 1 base, with 11 bases sitting between them. The germline gives CDR1 GTSNPN, CDR2 SVGIG (reference sequence). The CDR3 loop reads CAWSPQGRNTEAFF. The CDR3 nucleotides read TGTGCCTGGAGTCCACAGGGAAGGAACACTGAAGCTTTCTTT.

The chain combines TRBV4-1 with TRBJ1-1; unclear D gene. Trimming removed 3 bases from V and 12 bases from J, with 20 bases in between. Germline loops: CDR1 MGHRA, CDR2 YSYEKL. This CDR3 spans 14 amino acids. The CDR3 nucleotides are TGCGCCAGCAGCCAGGAGGGAGTATGGCCTGGGTCTTTCTTT. The encoded protein is CASSQEGVWPGSFF.

For the CDR3, the DNA is TGTGCCATTCAGGGGGCCGAGAAGGGCTACACCTTC. Protein product: CAIQGAEKGYTF. The V call is TRBV10-3, the J call TRBJ1-2, with 8 bases fitting TRBD1. There are 12 residues in the CDR3. Trimming at V came to 9 bases and at J to 8 bases, leaving 8 bases not matched to a gene. Per the germline V gene, CDR1 is ENHRY and CDR2 is SYGVKD.

The chain joins TRBV7-9 to TRBJ2-5; no definite D call. Germline V gene lookup returns CDR1 SEHNR and CDR2 FQNEAQ (reference sequence). V lost 0 bases and J 4 bases, leaving 9 bases between the germline ends. The length of the CDR3 is 14 residues. The CDR3 DNA reads TGTGCCAGCAGCTTAGCGCTGGGCACAGAGACCCAGTACTTC. The encoded protein is CASSLALGTETQYF.